Shown below are 30 T cell receptor beta chains from a single sample sequenced in a study of T cells in localized non-small cell lung cancer (TCRdb year 2020). Receptor libraries were prepared by the immunoSEQ multiplex PCR assay. TCRdb holds this immuneACCESS table with in-frame rearrangements only. Some clones are missing; in checked studies, unresolved V genes explain under half, and the rest has no known cause. Across this sample there are around 34,000 clones, with 93% seen only once. The ten top clones hold approximately 7.9% of the sample. Sequenced material: peripheral blood, taken before any cancer treatment. The source is a female donor over 55 with stage I lung adenocarcinoma.

The chain carries TRBV10-1 and TRBJ1-1; a weak D match, TRBD1 (6 bases). This CDR3 comprises 15 residues. CDR1 is WNHNN, CDR2 SYGVQD, per germline (reference sequence). Trimming took 0 bases from V and 6 from J, leaving 14 bases between them. The CDR3 DNA reads as TGCGCCAGCAGTGAGTCGGGTCCAGGGGCCCCTGAAGCTTTCTTT. It yields the protein CASSESGPGAPEAFF.

This chain links TRBV6-5 with TRBJ2-7, with 13 bases that match TRBD2. The CDR3 length is 15 residues. V trimming: 2 bases; J trimming: 4 bases; junction bases outside the gene matches: 2. Germline V CDR1 and CDR2: MNHEY, SVGAGI. CDR3 loop: CASSYRLAGGYEQYF. DNA for the CDR3: TGTGCCAGCAGTTACCGACTAGCGGGGGGATACGAGCAGTACTTC.

The rearrangement joins TRBV7-9 to TRBJ1-1; TRBD1 matches 11 bases. Trimming took 6 bases from V and 7 from J; bases not matched to a gene: 10. CDR1 SEHNR and CDR2 FQNEAQ come from the germline V gene (reference sequence). The CDR3 contains 15 residues. The CDR3 DNA follows: TGTGCCAGCAGACGCCCCGGCGGGACAGGGGGTGAAGCTTTCTTT. Its translation: CASRRPGGTGGEAFF. The variable domain in full, completed from reference TRBV7-9 and TRBJ1-1, reads DTGVSQNPRHKITKRGQNVTFRCDPISEHNRLYWYRQTLGQGPEFLTYFQNEAQLEKSRLLSDRFSAERPKGSFSTLEIQRTEQGDSAMYLCASRRPGGTGGEAFFGQGTRLTVV.

The DNA of the CDR3 is TGTGCCATCAGTGAGGTAGCTGGGGCCGAGCAGTACGTC. It codes for CAISEVAGAEQYV. The rearrangement links TRBV10-3 to TRBJ2-7, with D possibly matching TRBD1 (5 bases). In germline, CDR1 is ENHRY, CDR2 SYGVKD. Trimming shortened V by 2 bases and J by 6 bases, and 11 bases separated the two germline ends. This CDR3 comprises 13 residues.

As to this clone: Its ends do not fully match the called genes, so a read error is possible. The chain uses TRBV7-7 and TRBJ2-2; TRBD1 might be the D (5 bases). The CDR3 contains 15 residues. The germline V gene has CDR1 SSHAT and CDR2 FNYEAQ (reference sequence). In DNA, the CDR3 is TGTGCTAGCAGCTTAGGGGCAGTGAACACCGGGGAGCTGTTTTTT. Translation gives CASSLGAVNTGELFF.

Here the CDR3 reads CASSLGGTSGSYTDTQYF. DNA of the CDR3: TGTGCCAGCAGCTTGGGCGGGACTAGCGGCTCGTACACAGATACGCAGTATTTT. This rearrangement joins TRBV5-6 to TRBJ2-3, with 11 bases identical to TRBD2. The CDR3 is 18 amino acids. The germline gives CDR1 SGHDT, CDR2 YYEEEE. V shed 0 bases and J 2 bases; nucleotides not matched to a gene: 8.

The chain employs TRBV11-2 and TRBJ1-1; D perhaps matches TRBD1 (5 bases). The CDR3 contains 13 residues. Germline V gives CDR1 SGHAT, CDR2 FQNNGV. The germline V and J ends were trimmed by 5 bases and 1 base, with 8 bases remaining between them. CDR3 in DNA: TGTGCCAGCAGCCCTAGGGGGAACACTGAAGCTTTCTTT. Its translation: CASSPRGNTEAFF.

V usage is TRBV9 and J usage is TRBJ2-3; D might be TRBD1 (6 bases). CDR3 length equals 15 residues. V lost 4 bases to trimming and J lost 2 bases, with 14 bases between them. CDR1 is SGDLS, CDR2 YYNGEE, per germline. This chain's CDR3 is CASSPQGPATDTQYF. The CDR3 DNA is TGTGCCAGCAGCCCTCAGGGGCCAGCCACAGATACGCAGTATTTT.

The chain uses TRBV28 and TRBJ1-4, with a weak D call TRBD1 (6 bases). V lost 6 bases, J lost 0 bases, and 8 bases lay in between. From germline, CDR1 is MDHEN and CDR2 SYDVKM. The CDR3 runs 14 residues. The CDR3 sequence is CASRDSTTNEKLFF. CDR3 sequence (DNA): TGTGCCAGCAGGGACAGTACAACTAATGAAAAACTGTTTTTT.

The chain has TRBV18 and TRBJ2-3; 7 nucleotides align to TRBD2. The V segment lost 3 bases and the J segment 2 bases; nucleotides outside the gene matches: 2. CDR3 size: 14 residues. CDR1 and CDR2 from the germline V gene are KGHSH and LQKENI. The CDR3 here is CASSPRLATDTQYF. The CDR3, as DNA: TGTGCCAGCTCACCCCGACTAGCCACAGATACGCAGTATTTT.

The chain couples TRBV2 to TRBJ2-1; weak D call: TRBD2 (6 bases). This CDR3 comprises 13 residues. V was cut by 2 bases and J by 15 bases, with 17 bases left in between. Germline V gene sequence: CDR1 SNHLY, CDR2 FYNNEI. The CDR3 spells CASSEREAGSAFF. In DNA form, the CDR3 reads TGTGCCAGCAGTGAAAGGGAGGCGGGAAGTGCGTTCTTC. Based on the CDR3 plus reference TRBV2 and TRBJ2-1, the full variable domain is EPEVTQTPSHQVTQMGQEVILRCVPISNHLYFYWYRQILGQKVEFLVSFYNNEISEKSEIFDDQFSVERPDGSNFTLKIRSTKLEDSAMYFCASSEREAGSAFFGPGTRLTVL.

The genes are TRBV6-9 and TRBJ2-7; the D gene is possibly TRBD1 (6 bases). CDR1 MNHGY and CDR2 SVAAGI come from the germline V gene. The CDR3 consists of 15 residues. The germline V and J ends were trimmed by 3 bases and 1 base, with 13 bases remaining between them. This CDR3 reads CASSYSPTGSYEQYF. CDR3 nucleotide sequence: TGTGCCAGCAGTTACTCGCCGACAGGTTCCTACGAGCAGTACTTC.

The rearrangement joins TRBV7-9 to TRBJ1-2; D is ambiguous. Between the trimmed V and J ends, which lost 4 bases and 4 bases, there was a span of 16 bases. The CDR3 length is 15 residues. The germline V gene has CDR1 SEHNR and CDR2 FQNEAQ (reference sequence). As DNA, the CDR3 is TGTGCCAGCAGCTCCAGCGGCGCAGGTTCCTATGGCTACACCTTC. Its translation: CASSSSGAGSYGYTF.

CDR3 sequence (DNA): TGTGCCAGCAGCTCACTAGCGGGAGGGCTAGGCGAGCAGTACGTC. Protein sequence: CASSSLAGGLGEQYV. This rearrangement joins TRBV7-2 to TRBJ2-7; TRBD2 aligns across 13 bases. The V gene end was trimmed by 4 bases and the J gene end by 6 bases; junction bases not matched to a gene: 6. The CDR3 runs to 15 residues. Germline-derived CDR1 and CDR2 are SGHTA and FQGNSA.

CDR3 region: CASSYGQGDILYEQYF. The CDR3 DNA sequence: TGCGCCAGCAGCTACGGACAGGGAGATATCTTGTACGAGCAGTACTTC. The chain has TRBV5-1 and TRBJ2-7; 8 bases agree with TRBD1. The CDR3 length is 16 residues. Trimming took 3 bases from V and 4 from J; bases not matched to a gene: 12. CDR1 and CDR2 from the germline V gene are SGHRS and YFSETQ.

The chain carries TRBV23-1 and TRBJ2-3, with 8 positions matching TRBD2. TRBV23-1 is an open reading frame whose function is uncertain. The CDR3 runs 14 residues. After removal of 3 bases from V and 4 bases from J, the junction contained 3 bases not matched to a gene. The CDR3 loop reads CASSHREGPDTQYF. CDR3 nucleotide sequence: TGCGCCAGCAGTCACCGGGAGGGCCCAGATACGCAGTATTTT.

Only a few counts were recorded for this clone. The J gene is TRBJ2-7, the V gene TRBV19; D ambiguous. The CDR3 sequence is 10 residues long. Germline V gene sequence: CDR1 LNHDA, CDR2 SQIVND (reference sequence). V lost 8 bases, J lost 3 bases, and 5 bases lay in between. The DNA for the CDR3 is TGTGCCAGTCCTTTCTACGAGCAGTACGTC. Protein: CASPFYEQYV.

This sequence joins TRBV21-1 and TRBJ2-3. TRBV21-1 is recorded as a pseudogene. This CDR3 contains 11 residues. The CDR3 bases are TGTGCCAGCCTGCGCACAGATACGCAGTATTTT. Translated: CASLRTDTQYF.

The genes are TRBV6-5 and TRBJ1-2, with D unclear. This CDR3 has 14 amino acids. Germline lookup yields CDR1 MNHEY and CDR2 SVGAGI. V was shortened by 2 bases and J by 4 bases, with 11 bases between the two germline ends. The CDR3, as DNA: TGTGCCAGCAGTTACGCAGGCCGGGGCTATGGCTACACCTTC. This translates into CASSYAGRGYGYTF.

The rearrangement joins TRBV11-2 to TRBJ2-1, with D perhaps TRBD1 or TRBD2 (5 bases each). This CDR3 region has 12 residues. From germline, CDR1 is SGHAT and CDR2 FQNNGV. V lost 5 bases, J lost 9 bases, and 11 bases lay in between. CDR3 residues: CASSRGTPEQFF. DNA for the CDR3: TGTGCCAGCAGCCGAGGGACGCCTGAGCAGTTCTTC.

V is TRBV5-1 and J is TRBJ1-4; 7 nucleotides line up with TRBD1. V was clipped by 0 bases and J by 5 bases; unmatched bases: 1. Germline V gene lookup returns CDR1 SGHRS and CDR2 YFSETQ. The length of the CDR3 is 14 residues. The CDR3 sequence: CASSLGQGNEKLFF. The CDR3 DNA reads as TGCGCCAGCAGCTTGGGACAGGGCAATGAAAAACTGTTTTTT.

V is TRBV19 and J is TRBJ2-1; TRBD2 matches 7 bases. The ends lost 7 bases at V and 7 bases at J; junction bases unmatched: 19. Germline lookup yields CDR1 LNHDA and CDR2 SQIVND (reference sequence). There are 17 residues in the CDR3. The CDR3 bases are TGTGCCAGTACCAATCGGCCCTCTAGCGGCCGAAAGAATGAGCAGTTCTTC. Translating it yields CASTNRPSSGRKNEQFF. Looking up the rest from reference TRBV19 and TRBJ2-1 gives the full variable domain: DGGITQSPKYLFRKEGQNVTLSCEQNLNHDAMYWYRQDPGQGLRLIYYSQIVNDFQKGDIAEGYSVSREKKESFPLTVTSAQKNPTAFYLCASTNRPSSGRKNEQFFGPGTRLTVL.

The genes are TRBV5-6 and TRBJ2-1; 7 nucleotides line up with TRBD2. CDR3 length: 15 residues. Per germline, CDR1 SGHDT and CDR2 YYEEEE. Germline trimming cut 4 bases from V and 3 bases from J; bases unmatched to any gene: 7. The CDR3 DNA reads TGTGCCAGCAGCCTGGGAGGGGACCACTACAATGAGCAGTTCTTC. It is translated as CASSLGGDHYNEQFF.

The rearrangement joins TRBV29-1 to TRBJ1-2; D gene ambiguous. Looked up from germline, CDR1 is SQVTM and CDR2 is ANQGSEA. Trimming left V 2 bases short and J 4 bases short, with 14 bases between. CDR3 length: 14 residues. In DNA form, the CDR3 reads TGCAGCGTTGAATCTTTGGAGAGTTTCTATGGCTACACCTTC. Encoded protein: CSVESLESFYGYTF.

The CDR3 loop reads CASSRYSGTYEQYF. The CDR3 DNA is TGTGCCAGCAGCCGATACAGCGGCACCTACGAGCAGTACTTC. V and J are TRBV7-2 and TRBJ2-7; perhaps TRBD2 as D (5 bases). V lost 5 bases and J lost 2, with 13 bases in between. CDR3 length: 14 residues. Germline CDR1 SGHTA, CDR2 FQGNSA.

This clone was counted once. This chain links TRBV5-1 with TRBJ1-1; weak D call: TRBD1 (5 bases). Germline CDR1 SGHRS, CDR2 YFSETQ. CDR3 length: 14 residues. V shed 4 bases and J shed 6 bases, with 16 bases lying between them. CDR3 sequence: CASSPTGLLAEAFF. Written as DNA, the CDR3 is TGCGCCAGCAGCCCAACAGGCCTGTTGGCTGAAGCTTTCTTT.

J is TRBJ2-3 and V is TRBV5-1; D is perhaps TRBD2 (6 bases). With 2 bases removed from V and 3 bases from J, the gap between germline ends came to 10 bases. Germline loops: CDR1 SGHRS, CDR2 YFSETQ. The CDR3 is 14 amino acids. In DNA, the CDR3 is TGCGCCAGCAGCTTCTGGACTAAAACAGATACGCAGTATTTT. This encodes CASSFWTKTDTQYF.

Notes on this clone: Other DNA sequences within the sample encode an identical CDR3. V and J are TRBV6-5 and TRBJ2-5; TRBD1 aligns across 12 bases. Losses at the gene ends were 9 bases for V and 5 bases for J; bases not matched to a gene: 7. The germline V gene encodes CDR1 MNHEY and CDR2 SVGAGI. The CDR3 totals 14 residues. The CDR3 region is CASSRDRGQETQYF. The DNA for the CDR3 is TGTGCCAGTAGTAGGGACAGGGGGCAGGAGACCCAGTACTTC.

The V gene is TRBV2, the J gene TRBJ1-3; a weak D match, TRBD1 (6 bases). CDR1 and CDR2 from the germline V gene are SNHLY and FYNNEI. This CDR3 is 14 amino acids long. Trimming removed 6 bases from V and 4 bases from J, with 13 bases in between. CDR3 DNA: TGTGCCAGCAGCCAGGGGTCTCGCGGAAACACCATATATTTT. Translating it yields CASSQGSRGNTIYF.

J is TRBJ1-2 and V is TRBV30; D is undetermined. CDR3 length: 11 amino acids. The germline V gene has CDR1 GTSNPN and CDR2 SVGIG (reference sequence). V shed 3 bases and J shed 7 bases, with 9 bases lying between them. The CDR3 here is CAWRGSFGYTF. The CDR3 DNA reads TGTGCCTGGAGAGGCAGTTTTGGCTACACCTTC.